This TCR beta chain was captured in a study of shared clonotypes between healthy human individuals. Some clones are missing from TCRdb's copy, which holds only in-frame ones; the method was immunoSEQ multiplex PCR. The table has about 2 million clones, about 95% seen once; the top ten hold more than 0.95%. A note on this clone: Its antigen is unidentified.

The V gene's germline CDR1 is MGHDK and CDR2 SYGVNS. Between the trimmed V and J ends, which lost 1 base and 1 base, there was a span of 7 bases. The CDR3 runs to 14 residues. Study-wide points: Shared across several donors were roughly 5.3% of the naive CD4 clonotypes. Sequencing depth was a factor that was expected to affect clonotype sharing among donors.

Cells designated naive CD8 were CD45RO-negative and were positively selected for CCR7, with terminally differentiated effector memory CD45RA+ cells excluded. Source material: naive CD8+ T cells sorted from blood. The chain recombines TRBV25-1 with TRBJ1-1; D is unclear. The receptor's source is a man aged 18 to 29 in good health. CDR3 in DNA: TGTGCCAGCAGTGAATTTTCTACGAACACTGAAGCTTTCTTT. This gives the protein CASSEFSTNTEAFF.